This T cell receptor beta chain stems from a study of blood T cell repertoires in COVID-19. In the study overall: From the United States, Italy and Spain came samples of acute and convalescent COVID-19. The cDNA or gDNA used as material had been derived from T cells, B-cell-depleted T cells, or PBMCs.

In the authors' methods: By means of reference gene primer amplification, nucleated cell counts were estimated. TCRdb's table, derived via immunoSEQ multiplex PCR, lists solely in-frame clones and lacks some. V and J calls and clone size are given by that table; D and trimming were obtained from the DNA. The data show about 120,000 clones, over 75% seen once. The sequence was obtained from a man in his sixties with acute or convalescent COVID-19. Sequenced: peripheral blood.

The CDR3 region is CASSTHGVTEAFF. The CDR3 DNA is TGCGCCAGCTCTACCCACGGGGTCACTGAAGCTTTCTTT. V and J are TRBV5-1 and TRBJ1-1; D gene ambiguous. CDR1 SGHRS and CDR2 YFSETQ come from the germline V gene. This CDR3 spans 13 amino acids. With 7 bases removed from V and 4 bases from J, the gap between germline ends came to 14 bases.